These 32 T cell receptor beta chains share one sample of origin, sequenced in a study of cytomegalovirus exposure and HLA in healthy donors (dated by TCRdb to 2017 to 2019). The library was built by means of the immunoSEQ multiplex PCR assay. For the multiplex PCR, a mixture combining 60 forward primers for TCR Vbeta segments and 13 reverse primers for TCR Jbeta segments was used. TCRdb retrieved this table from immuneACCESS and kept in-frame rearrangements only. Not all clones are present; in checked studies, unresolved V genes account for under half, and no reason is known for the remainder. Counted in this sample were approximately 190,000 clones; 84% of them appeared once. The ten largest account for roughly 2.6% of the sample. Sequencing input: PBMCs. These receptors were obtained from a woman aged 50 to 65 in good health and CMV-seropositive.

V and J are TRBV5-6 and TRBJ2-5, with a weak D call TRBD2 (6 bases). Germline V CDR1 and CDR2: SGHDT, YYEEEE. CDR3 size: 14 residues. The V end was cut by 3 bases, the J end by 5 bases, with 14 bases between. The CDR3 nucleotides are TGTGCCAGCAGCTCTTGGACTATTTGGGAGACCCAGTACTTC. Translating it yields CASSSWTIWETQYF.

The J gene is TRBJ2-7, the V gene TRBV7-8; 7 bases fit TRBD1. Germline trimming cut 3 bases from V and 2 bases from J; bases unmatched to any gene: 7. Germline assignment: CDR1 SGHVS and CDR2 FQNEAQ. The CDR3 covers 15 residues. CDR3 in amino acids: CASSFQTGQTYEQYF. Here the CDR3 DNA reads TGTGCCAGCAGCTTCCAGACAGGGCAAACCTACGAGCAGTACTTC.

The chain employs TRBV7-2 and TRBJ1-1, with D tentatively TRBD1 (6 bases). Trimming removed 5 bases at V and 5 bases at J, with 15 bases between. There are 14 residues in the CDR3. CDR1 is SGHTA and CDR2 is FQGNSA in the germline V gene. This CDR3 is CASSQTLRGTEAFF. CDR3 nucleotide sequence: TGTGCCAGCAGCCAAACCCTCAGGGGAACTGAAGCTTTCTTT.

The chain carries TRBV7-3 and TRBJ2-2; TRBD1 agrees at 8 bases. J lost 1 base, V lost 5 bases, and 9 bases had no gene match. The CDR3 has 17 residues. Germline CDR1 and CDR2: SGHTA and FQGTGA. The CDR3 reads CASSQGAGGLNTGELFF. The DNA for the CDR3 is TGTGCCAGCAGCCAGGGGGCAGGGGGCTTGAACACCGGGGAGCTGTTTTTT.

The chain combines TRBV6-1 with TRBJ2-5; TRBD2 is a possible D gene (6 bases). Germline V gives CDR1 MNHNS, CDR2 SASEGT. V gave up 5 bases and J gave up 7 bases, with 8 bases separating them. The CDR3 spans 11 residues. The CDR3 reads CASSYGGTQYF. The CDR3 DNA is TGTGCCAGCAGTTACGGGGGGACCCAGTACTTC.

This chain links TRBV2 with TRBJ2-7, with 12 positions matching TRBD2. The CDR3 consists of 16 residues. Germline V CDR1 and CDR2: SNHLY, FYNNEI. Losses at the gene ends were 5 bases for V and 2 bases for J; bases not matched to a gene: 7. The CDR3 nucleotides read TGTGCCAGCAGTCCCGCTAGCGGGGGGGGAACCTACGAGCAGTACTTC. Translation gives CASSPASGGGTYEQYF.

The chain has TRBV7-8 and TRBJ1-5, with TRBD1 as a possible D gene (5 bases). The CDR3 is made up of 14 amino acids. V was trimmed by 1 base and J by 6 bases, leaving 10 bases between them. The V gene's germline CDR1 is SGHVS and CDR2 FQNEAQ. CDR3 sequence reads: CASSLGTYGQPQHF. CDR3 coding DNA: TGTGCCAGCAGCTTAGGGACATATGGTCAGCCCCAGCATTTT.

This sequence joins TRBV28 and TRBJ2-7; no reliable D call. CDR3 size: 12 residues. CDR1 MDHEN and CDR2 SYDVKM come from the germline V gene. V gave up 5 bases and J gave up 6 bases, with 11 bases separating them. In DNA form, the CDR3 reads TGTGCCAGCAGTACAGACATTCCCGAGCAGTACTTC. Encoded protein: CASSTDIPEQYF.

The chain combines TRBV15 with TRBJ2-3; the match to TRBD2 covers 10 bases. V dropped 0 bases and J dropped 4; count of bases not matched to a gene: 4. CDR1 is LNHNV and CDR2 is YYDKDF in the germline V gene (reference sequence). This CDR3 spans 16 amino acids. The CDR3 bases are TGTGCCACCAGCAGAGACCCAGCGGGGGGGGCAGATACGCAGTATTTT. Its protein product is CATSRDPAGGADTQYF.

In its sample, this clone was seen once. This chain connects TRBV19 to TRBJ1-5, with D possibly TRBD1 on 5 matching bases. The V and J ends lost 3 bases and 11 bases respectively, with 23 bases between them. The CDR3 covers 16 residues. Germline V gives CDR1 LNHDA, CDR2 SQIVND (reference sequence). The CDR3 region has the DNA TGTGCCAGTAGTATTTTTACCCCGACCGGGGGTATGGCCCAGCATTTT. This codes for CASSIFTPTGGMAQHF.

The rearrangement joins TRBV4-3 to TRBJ1-5; 9 bases are a match to TRBD1. The V and J ends lost 0 bases and 6 bases, in that order; junction bases with no gene match: 6. Germline assignment: CDR1 LGHNA and CDR2 YSLEER. CDR3 length: 16 amino acids. Here the CDR3 DNA reads TGCGCCAGCAGCCAAGACGACGACAGGGGGGGTCAGCCCCAGCATTTT. Encoded protein: CASSQDDDRGGQPQHF.

The V call is TRBV6-5, the J call TRBJ2-7; D is unresolved. This CDR3 comprises 13 residues. Germline CDR1 MNHEY, CDR2 SVGAGI. Trimming removed 2 bases from V and 2 bases from J, with 7 bases in between. The CDR3 reads CASSYNFPYEQYF. CDR3 coding DNA: TGTGCCAGCAGTTACAACTTCCCCTACGAGCAGTACTTC.

The chain joins TRBV7-9 to TRBJ1-5; TRBD1 might be the D (6 bases). This CDR3 is 14 amino acids long. The germline gives CDR1 SEHNR, CDR2 FQNEAQ (reference sequence). Trimming pared 6 bases from V and 0 bases from J, leaving 9 bases between. The chain's CDR3 is CASRKQGSNQPQHF. CDR3 nucleotides: TGTGCCAGCAGGAAACAGGGTAGCAATCAGCCCCAGCATTTT. The whole variable domain, remainder taken from reference TRBV7-9 and TRBJ1-5, is DTGVSQNPRHKITKRGQNVTFRCDPISEHNRLYWYRQTLGQGPEFLTYFQNEAQLEKSRLLSDRFSAERPKGSFSTLEIQRTEQGDSAMYLCASRKQGSNQPQHFGDGTRLSIL.

This rearrangement joins TRBV9 to TRBJ2-7, with unresolved D. Looked up from germline, CDR1 is SGDLS and CDR2 is YYNGEE. V lost 9 bases, J lost 4 bases, and 8 bases lay in between. The CDR3 contains 10 residues. Here the CDR3 reads CAIMRYEQYF. The CDR3 region has the DNA TGTGCCATCATGCGGTACGAGCAGTACTTC.

This rearrangement joins TRBV7-2 to TRBJ2-1; D may be TRBD2 (6 bases). Trimming left V 1 base short and J 3 bases short, with 10 bases between. The CDR3 is 15 residues long. CDR1 SGHTA and CDR2 FQGNSA come from the germline V gene. The CDR3 spells CASSLEEGLYNEQFF. The CDR3 coding sequence is TGTGCCAGCAGCTTAGAGGAGGGCCTCTACAATGAGCAGTTCTTC.

The chain links TRBV27 to TRBJ1-2; 10 positions match TRBD1. Germline V gives CDR1 MNHEY, CDR2 SMNVEV (reference sequence). Trimming removed 5 bases from V and 9 bases from J; junction bases left unmatched: 6. The CDR3 extends over 13 amino acids. The CDR3, as DNA: TGTGCCAGCAGTGCCAGACAGGGGGCTAGCTACACCTTC. It yields the protein CASSARQGASYTF.

The V call is TRBV5-4, the J call TRBJ2-3, with 14 bases that match TRBD2. The CDR3 contains 15 residues. Unmatched junction bases numbered 4, after V lost 4 bases and J lost 6 bases. Germline V CDR1 and CDR2: SGHNT, YYREEE (reference sequence). CDR3 amino acids: CASSKGLAGEDTQYF. CDR3 nucleotide sequence: TGTGCCAGCAGCAAGGGACTAGCGGGGGAGGATACGCAGTATTTT.

The genes are TRBV19 and TRBJ1-2; 8 bases fit TRBD1. Germline CDR1 reads LNHDA; CDR2 reads SQIVND (reference sequence). The junction had 4 bases not matched to a gene; V was cut back by 8 bases and J by 5 bases. CDR3 size: 12 residues. This CDR3 is CASQDREYGYTF. CDR3 nucleotides: TGTGCCAGTCAGGACAGGGAATATGGCTACACCTTC.

V is TRBV6-1 and J is TRBJ2-1, with 8 bases that match TRBD2. With V trimmed by 6 bases and J by 8 bases, 9 bases remained unmatched. Germline assignment: CDR1 MNHNS and CDR2 SASEGT. CDR3 length: 14 residues. The CDR3 coding sequence is TGTGCCAGCAGGGGGACTAGTTTCCTTCATGAGCAGTTCTTC. Protein sequence: CASRGTSFLHEQFF.

This sequence joins TRBV14 and TRBJ1-4; D gene unclear. Trimming stripped 4 bases from V and 1 base from J, with 10 bases between. Germline CDR1 and CDR2: SGHDN and FVKESK. The CDR3 spans 15 residues. The CDR3 sequence: CASSRPGLTNEKLFF. The CDR3 DNA reads as TGTGCCAGCAGCCGTCCGGGGTTAACTAATGAAAAACTGTTTTTT.

The V call is TRBV6-5, the J call TRBJ1-5; 7 bases line up with TRBD1. CDR1 is MNHEY, CDR2 SVGAGI, per germline. CDR3 size: 15 residues. Trimming at V came to 6 bases and at J to 0 bases, leaving 5 bases not matched to a gene. This CDR3 reads CASRSTGDSNQPQHF. CDR3 sequence (DNA): TGTGCCAGCAGGTCAACAGGGGATAGCAATCAGCCCCAGCATTTT.

The chain couples TRBV21-1 to TRBJ2-5; TRBD2 is the table's D call and was not checked against the DNA. TRBV21-1 is a pseudogene locus. This CDR3 region has 13 residues. The CDR3 nucleotides are TGTGCCAGAGCGAGTTCGTTACACCAAATCCAGTACTTC. This gives the protein CARASSLHQIQYF.

This chain joins TRBV9 and TRBJ2-1; D remains unclear. The germline CDR1 and CDR2 sequences are SGDLS and YYNGEE. This CDR3 has 12 amino acids. The V gene lost 2 bases and the J gene lost 4 bases, with 4 bases spanning the gap. The CDR3 region has the DNA TGTGCCAGCAGCGTTTCTTACAATGAGCAGTTCTTC. This encodes CASSVSYNEQFF.

V is TRBV6-5 and J is TRBJ2-7; possibly TRBD1 for D (5 bases). The CDR3 spans 14 residues. Germline CDR1 and CDR2: MNHEY and SVGAGI. Deletions cut 0 bases from V and 3 bases from J, with 9 bases between. The CDR3 nucleotides read TGTGCCAGCAGTTACTCGGCTCAGGGCTACGAGCAGTACTTC. It encodes CASSYSAQGYEQYF.

The sample holds a few counts of this clone. The CDR3 bases are TGTGCCAGCAGAGGGACAGTTGAAGCTTTCTTT. Translated, it gives CASRGTVEAFF. This chain joins TRBV2 and TRBJ1-1, with TRBD1 matching over 7 bases. Germline V gene lookup returns CDR1 SNHLY and CDR2 FYNNEI. This CDR3 contains 11 residues. The ends lost 6 bases at V and 7 bases at J; junction bases unmatched: 2.

V is TRBV10-3 and J is TRBJ2-2; D call uncertain. CDR3 length: 14 amino acids. V was cut by 0 bases and J by 7 bases, with 9 bases left in between. Germline CDR1 is ENHRY and CDR2 is SYGVKD. This chain's CDR3 is CAISESSVFGELFF. For the CDR3, the DNA is TGTGCCATCAGTGAGTCGTCTGTTTTCGGGGAGCTGTTTTTT.

This clone was seen only a few times. The chain has TRBV5-1 and TRBJ2-5; 12 bases are shared with TRBD2. The CDR3 runs 18 residues. The V and J ends lost 1 base and 0 bases, in that order; junction bases with no gene match: 7. Germline CDR1 is SGHRS and CDR2 is YFSETQ. The CDR3 is CASSLSLAGGLNQETQYF. In DNA, the CDR3 is TGCGCCAGCAGCTTGTCCCTAGCGGGGGGGCTAAACCAAGAGACCCAGTACTTC. Filled out from reference TRBV5-1 and TRBJ2-5, the complete variable domain reads KAGVTQTPRYLIKTRGQQVTLSCSPISGHRSVSWYQQTPGQGLQFLFEYFSETQRNKGNFPGRFSGRQFSNSRSEMNVSTLELGDSALYLCASSLSLAGGLNQETQYFGPGTRLLVL.

This chain connects TRBV19 to TRBJ1-5; 9 bases map to TRBD1. Germline assignment: CDR1 LNHDA and CDR2 SQIVND (reference sequence). The trim removed 0 bases at V and 7 bases at J, leaving 1 base unmatched. This CDR3 has 14 amino acids. CDR3 in amino acids: CASSIEGQGQPQHF. The CDR3 DNA is TGTGCCAGTAGTATAGAGGGACAGGGCCAGCCCCAGCATTTT.

V usage is TRBV27 and J usage is TRBJ2-7, with D maybe TRBD2 (5 bases). From germline, CDR1 is MNHEY and CDR2 SMNVEV (reference sequence). CDR3 length equals 14 residues. The V end lost 7 bases, the J end lost 2 bases, and 15 bases lay between the germline ends. The CDR3 sequence: CASTPTMQAYEQYF. In DNA, the CDR3 is TGTGCCAGCACCCCGACTATGCAGGCCTACGAGCAGTACTTC.

This sequence joins TRBV5-4 and TRBJ1-6; 9 bases align to TRBD1. CDR1 SGHNT and CDR2 YYREEE come from the germline V gene (reference sequence). J was trimmed by 8 bases and V by 4 bases; bases with no gene match: 13. CDR3 length: 17 amino acids. This CDR3 is CASSHGTGRGLDSPLHF. For the CDR3, the DNA is TGTGCCAGCAGCCACGGGACAGGGAGGGGGCTTGATTCACCCCTCCACTTT.

This clone has a single count. At one boundary the junction diverges from the germline segment, which might be a read error. This sequence joins TRBV7-9 and TRBJ1-5; 9 positions agree with TRBD1. In germline, CDR1 is SEHNR, CDR2 FQNEAQ (reference sequence). The CDR3 has 16 residues. The CDR3 protein is CASSPTTGGPHQPQHF. CDR3 DNA: TGCGCCAGCAGCCCTACGACAGGGGGGCCTCATCAGCCCCAGCATTTT.

This chain links TRBV29-1 with TRBJ2-3; unclear D gene. The CDR3 is made up of 15 amino acids. V shed 2 bases and J shed 0 bases, with 12 bases lying between them. Germline V CDR1 and CDR2: SQVTM, ANQGSEA. The CDR3 DNA is TGCAGCGTTGAAAAGACTTCTACTAGCACAGATACGCAGTATTTT. Translation: CSVEKTSTSTDTQYF.